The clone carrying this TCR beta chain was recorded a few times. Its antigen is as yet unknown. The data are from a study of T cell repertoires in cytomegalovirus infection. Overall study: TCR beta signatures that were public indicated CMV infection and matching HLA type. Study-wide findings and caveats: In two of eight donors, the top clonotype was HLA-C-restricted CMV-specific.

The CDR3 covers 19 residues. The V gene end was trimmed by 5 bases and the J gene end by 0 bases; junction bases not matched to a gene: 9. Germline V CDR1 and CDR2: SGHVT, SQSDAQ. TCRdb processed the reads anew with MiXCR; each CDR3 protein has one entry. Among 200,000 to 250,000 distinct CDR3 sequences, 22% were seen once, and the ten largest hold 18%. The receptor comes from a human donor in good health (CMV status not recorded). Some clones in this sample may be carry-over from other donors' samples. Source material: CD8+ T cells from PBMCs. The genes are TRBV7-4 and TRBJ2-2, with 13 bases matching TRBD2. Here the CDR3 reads CASSPRLAGGFANTGELFF. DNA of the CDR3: TGTGCCAGCAGCCCCAGACTAGCGGGGGGATTCGCGAACACCGGGGAGCTGTTTTTT.